This T cell receptor beta chain comes out of a study of cytomegalovirus exposure and HLA in healthy donors. Points from the study as a whole: Being indistinguishable, some V segments were excluded, TRBV6-2 and TRBV6-3 among them.

There are 15 residues in the CDR3. Trimming pared 3 bases from V and 0 bases from J, leaving 9 bases between. Germline V lookup: CDR1 KGHSH, CDR2 LQKENI. A word on this clone: Its specificity is unknown.

Primers: 60 Vbeta forward and 13 Jbeta reverse. Assay used: immunoSEQ multiplex PCR; TCRdb lists only in-frame clones, some missing. The profile covers about 150,000 clones, with approximately 80% appearing a single time and about 5.6% taken by the ten largest. Sequenced sample: PBMCs. The V gene is TRBV18, the J gene TRBJ1-3; D gene uncertain. The TCR originated in a man aged 25 to 40 in good health and CMV-seropositive. CDR3: CASSPSQTSGNTIYF. DNA of the CDR3: TGTGCCAGCTCACCGTCACAGACCTCTGGAAACACCATATATTTT.